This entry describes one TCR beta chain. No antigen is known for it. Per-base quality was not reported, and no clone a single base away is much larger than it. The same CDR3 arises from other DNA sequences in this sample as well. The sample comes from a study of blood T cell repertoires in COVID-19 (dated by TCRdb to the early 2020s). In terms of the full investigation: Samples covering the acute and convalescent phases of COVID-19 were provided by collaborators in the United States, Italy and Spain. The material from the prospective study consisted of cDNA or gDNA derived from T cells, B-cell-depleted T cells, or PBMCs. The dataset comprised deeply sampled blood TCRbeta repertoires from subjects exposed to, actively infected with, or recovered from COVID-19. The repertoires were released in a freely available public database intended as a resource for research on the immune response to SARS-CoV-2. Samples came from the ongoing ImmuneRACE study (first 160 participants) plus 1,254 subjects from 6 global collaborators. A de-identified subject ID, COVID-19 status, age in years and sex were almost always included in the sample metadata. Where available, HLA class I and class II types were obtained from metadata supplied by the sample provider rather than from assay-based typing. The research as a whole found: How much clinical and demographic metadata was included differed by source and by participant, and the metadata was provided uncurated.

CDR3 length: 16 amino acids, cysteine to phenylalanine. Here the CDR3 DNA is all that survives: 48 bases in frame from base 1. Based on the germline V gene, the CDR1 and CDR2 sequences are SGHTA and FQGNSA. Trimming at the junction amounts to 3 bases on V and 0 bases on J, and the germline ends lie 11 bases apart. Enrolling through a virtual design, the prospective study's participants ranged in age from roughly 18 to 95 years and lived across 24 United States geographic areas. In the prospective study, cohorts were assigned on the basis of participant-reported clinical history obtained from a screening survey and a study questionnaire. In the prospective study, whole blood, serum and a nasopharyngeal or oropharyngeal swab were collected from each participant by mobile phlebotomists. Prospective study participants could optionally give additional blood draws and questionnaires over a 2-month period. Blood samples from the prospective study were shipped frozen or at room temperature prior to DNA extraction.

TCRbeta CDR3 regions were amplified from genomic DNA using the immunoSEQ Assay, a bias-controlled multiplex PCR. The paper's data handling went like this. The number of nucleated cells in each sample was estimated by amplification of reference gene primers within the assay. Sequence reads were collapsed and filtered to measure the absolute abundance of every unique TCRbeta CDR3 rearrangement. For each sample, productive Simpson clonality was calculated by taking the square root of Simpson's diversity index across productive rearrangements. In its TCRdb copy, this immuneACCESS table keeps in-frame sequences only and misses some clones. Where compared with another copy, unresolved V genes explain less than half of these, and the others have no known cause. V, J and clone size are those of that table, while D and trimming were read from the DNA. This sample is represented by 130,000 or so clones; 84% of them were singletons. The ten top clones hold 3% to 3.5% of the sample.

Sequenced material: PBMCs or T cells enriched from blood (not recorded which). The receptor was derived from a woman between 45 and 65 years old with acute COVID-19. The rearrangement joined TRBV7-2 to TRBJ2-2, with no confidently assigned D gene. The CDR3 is CASSLAGTANTGELFF. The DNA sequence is TGTGCCAGCAGCTTGGCAGGTACTGCGAACACCGGGGAGCTGTTTTTT.